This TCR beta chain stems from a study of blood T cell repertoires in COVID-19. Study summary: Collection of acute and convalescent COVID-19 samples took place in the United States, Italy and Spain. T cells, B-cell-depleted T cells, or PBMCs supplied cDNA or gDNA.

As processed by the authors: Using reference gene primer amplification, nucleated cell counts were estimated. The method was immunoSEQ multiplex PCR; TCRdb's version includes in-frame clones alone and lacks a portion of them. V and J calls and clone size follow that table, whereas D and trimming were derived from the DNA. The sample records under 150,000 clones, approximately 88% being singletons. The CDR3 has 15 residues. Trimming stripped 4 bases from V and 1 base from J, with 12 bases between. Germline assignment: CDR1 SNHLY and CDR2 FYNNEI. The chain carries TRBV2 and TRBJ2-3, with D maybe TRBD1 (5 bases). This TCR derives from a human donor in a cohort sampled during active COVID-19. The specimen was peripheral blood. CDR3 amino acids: CASSGQTGGTDTQYF. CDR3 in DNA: TGTGCCAGCAGTGGTCAAACAGGAGGCACAGATACGCAGTATTTT. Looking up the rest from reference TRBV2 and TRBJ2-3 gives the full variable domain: EPEVTQTPSHQVTQMGQEVILRCVPISNHLYFYWYRQILGQKVEFLVSFYNNEISEKSEIFDDQFSVERPDGSNFTLKIRSTKLEDSAMYFCASSGQTGGTDTQYFGPGTRLTVL.